Included here is one T cell receptor beta chain sequence, with context. Some clones are missing from TCRdb's copy, which holds only in-frame ones; the method was immunoSEQ multiplex PCR. The sample yields around 310,000 clones, more than 65% seen once. Trimming took off 1 base at V and 0 bases at J, with 11 bases between the two ends. Germline values: CDR1 SGHDT, CDR2 YYEEEE. The CDR3 consists of 16 residues. The data stem from a study of cytotoxic CD8 clonotypes in ibrutinib-treated CLL. At the level of the study: Following treatment for a median roughly twelve months, range 6 to 36, response samples were then taken. Samples had a mean of approximately 260,000 productive templates and roughly 90,000 productive rearrangements.

The material was PBMCs, obtained before ibrutinib treatment. This sequence was found in a human donor with chronic lymphocytic leukemia. The rearrangement joins TRBV5-6 to TRBJ1-3; tentatively, D is TRBD1 (5 bases). The CDR3 DNA reads TGTGCCAGCAGCTTGAATCCAGGGAACTCTGGAAACACCATATATTTT. The encoded protein is CASSLNPGNSGNTIYF.